This TCR beta chain was profiled in a study of Ad26.COV2.S vaccination and SARS-CoV-2 variants. Treatment: roughly 18 received Ad26.COV2.S at low or high dose, single or two shots; roughly 5 received placebo; per-sample allocation not given. Sampling took place 63 days after the first vaccine or placebo injection. This clone was seen just once. This CDR3 is built from 16 residues. Germline lookup yields CDR1 KGHSH and CDR2 LQKENI. V shed 3 bases, J shed 3 bases, and the junction held 8 bases outside the gene matches. Generated by immunoSEQ multiplex PCR, the TCRdb table keeps only in-frame clones and is missing some. The table records about 410,000 clones, around 93% of them present only once.

Sequenced here: peripheral blood, sampled in a trial of Ad26.COV2.S vaccine versus placebo. This sequence was found in a person between 18 and 59 years old who received the Ad26.COV2.S COVID-19 vaccine or a placebo. The chain has TRBV18 and TRBJ1-2; 9 bases are shared with TRBD1. The CDR3 spells CASSPYPQGADYGYTF. Here the CDR3 DNA reads TGTGCCAGCTCACCGTATCCACAGGGGGCGGACTATGGCTACACCTTC. Based on the CDR3 plus reference TRBV18 and TRBJ1-2, the full variable domain is NAGVMQNPRHLVRRRGQEARLRCSPMKGHSHVYWYRQLPEEGLKFMVYLQKENIIDESGMPKERFSAEFPKEGPSILRIQQVVRGDSAAYFCASSPYPQGADYGYTFGSGTRLTVV.